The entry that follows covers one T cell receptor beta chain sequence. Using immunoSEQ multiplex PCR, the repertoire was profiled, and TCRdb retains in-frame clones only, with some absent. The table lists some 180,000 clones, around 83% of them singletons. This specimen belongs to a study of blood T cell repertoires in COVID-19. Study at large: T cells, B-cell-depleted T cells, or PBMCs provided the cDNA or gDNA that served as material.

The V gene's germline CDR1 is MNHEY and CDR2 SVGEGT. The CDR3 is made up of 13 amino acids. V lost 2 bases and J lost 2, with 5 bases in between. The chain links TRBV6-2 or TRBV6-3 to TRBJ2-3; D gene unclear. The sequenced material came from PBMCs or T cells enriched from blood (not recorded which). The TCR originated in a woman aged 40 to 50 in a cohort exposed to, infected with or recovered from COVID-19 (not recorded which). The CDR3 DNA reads TGTGCCAGCAGTTACCCCCTCACAGATACGCAGTATTTT. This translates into CASSYPLTDTQYF.